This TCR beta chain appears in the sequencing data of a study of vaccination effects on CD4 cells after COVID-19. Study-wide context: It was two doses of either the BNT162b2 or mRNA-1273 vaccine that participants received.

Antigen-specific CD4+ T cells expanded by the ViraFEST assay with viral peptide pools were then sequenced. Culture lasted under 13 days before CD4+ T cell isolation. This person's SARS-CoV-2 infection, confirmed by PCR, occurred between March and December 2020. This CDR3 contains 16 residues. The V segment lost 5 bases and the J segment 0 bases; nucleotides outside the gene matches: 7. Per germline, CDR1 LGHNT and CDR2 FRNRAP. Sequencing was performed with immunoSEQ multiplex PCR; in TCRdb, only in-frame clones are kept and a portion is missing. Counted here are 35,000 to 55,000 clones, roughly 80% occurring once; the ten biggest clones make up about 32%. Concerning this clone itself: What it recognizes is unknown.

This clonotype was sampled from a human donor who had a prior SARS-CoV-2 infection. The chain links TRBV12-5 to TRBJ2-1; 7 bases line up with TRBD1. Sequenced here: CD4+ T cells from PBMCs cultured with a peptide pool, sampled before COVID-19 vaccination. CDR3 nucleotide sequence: TGTGCTAGTGGTCGCACCGGGACAGCCTCCTACAATGAGCAGTTCTTC. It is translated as CASGRTGTASYNEQFF. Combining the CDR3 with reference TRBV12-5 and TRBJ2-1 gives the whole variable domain DARVTQTPRHKVTEMGQEVTMRCQPILGHNTVFWYRQTMMQGLELLAYFRNRAPLDDSGMPKDRFSAEMPDATLATLKIQPSEPRDSAVYFCASGRTGTASYNEQFFGPGTRLTVL.